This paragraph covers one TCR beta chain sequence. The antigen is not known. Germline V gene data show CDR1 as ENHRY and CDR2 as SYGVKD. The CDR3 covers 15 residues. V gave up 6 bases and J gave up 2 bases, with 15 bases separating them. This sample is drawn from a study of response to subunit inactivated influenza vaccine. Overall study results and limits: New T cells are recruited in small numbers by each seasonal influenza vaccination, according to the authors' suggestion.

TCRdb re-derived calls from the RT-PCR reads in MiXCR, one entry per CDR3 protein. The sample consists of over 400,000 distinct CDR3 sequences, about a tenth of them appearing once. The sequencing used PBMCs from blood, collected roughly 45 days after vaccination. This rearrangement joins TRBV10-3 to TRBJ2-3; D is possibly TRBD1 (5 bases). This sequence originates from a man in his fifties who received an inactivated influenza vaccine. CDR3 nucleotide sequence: TGTGCCATCAGGGCCGGAGACAGAAACACAGATACGCAGTATTTT. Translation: CAIRAGDRNTDTQYF.